This T cell receptor beta chain originates from a study of identical twins. MiXCR, applied by TCRdb to the 5' RACE reads, yields one record per CDR3 protein. The data hold around 1.7 million distinct CDR3 sequences, with around a third observed a single time. Findings and caveats of the study: There were fewer insertions in abundant cord blood beta clonotypes, but memory repertoires showed no such pattern.

This CDR3 is 14 amino acids long. Germline V gene lookup returns CDR1 MNHEY and CDR2 SMNVEV (reference sequence). V dropped 2 bases and J dropped 7 bases, with 9 bases sitting between them. This clonotype came up a few times. The antigen is unknown. The rearrangement uses TRBV27 and TRBJ1-6; perhaps TRBD1 as D (5 bases). The sequence was obtained from a newborn girl in good health. Source material: cord blood. DNA of the CDR3: TGTGCCAGCAGTTTAGGGGCTAGGAATTCACCCCTCCACTTT. Translating gives CASSLGARNSPLHF.